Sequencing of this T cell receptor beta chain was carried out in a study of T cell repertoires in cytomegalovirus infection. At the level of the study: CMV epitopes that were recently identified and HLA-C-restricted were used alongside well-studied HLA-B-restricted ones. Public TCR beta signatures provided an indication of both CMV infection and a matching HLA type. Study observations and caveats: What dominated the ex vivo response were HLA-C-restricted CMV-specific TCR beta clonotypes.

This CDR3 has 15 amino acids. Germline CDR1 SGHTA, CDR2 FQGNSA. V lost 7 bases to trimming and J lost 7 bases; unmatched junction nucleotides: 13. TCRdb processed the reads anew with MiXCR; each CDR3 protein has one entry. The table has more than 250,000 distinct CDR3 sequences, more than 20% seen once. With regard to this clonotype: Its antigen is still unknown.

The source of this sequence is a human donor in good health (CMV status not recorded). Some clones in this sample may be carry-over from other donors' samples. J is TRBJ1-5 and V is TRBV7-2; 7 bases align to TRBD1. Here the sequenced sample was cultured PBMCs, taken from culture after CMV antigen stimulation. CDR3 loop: CASTSGGGGRQPQHF. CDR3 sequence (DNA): TGTGCCAGCACCTCGGGAGGGGGCGGCCGACAGCCCCAGCATTTT.